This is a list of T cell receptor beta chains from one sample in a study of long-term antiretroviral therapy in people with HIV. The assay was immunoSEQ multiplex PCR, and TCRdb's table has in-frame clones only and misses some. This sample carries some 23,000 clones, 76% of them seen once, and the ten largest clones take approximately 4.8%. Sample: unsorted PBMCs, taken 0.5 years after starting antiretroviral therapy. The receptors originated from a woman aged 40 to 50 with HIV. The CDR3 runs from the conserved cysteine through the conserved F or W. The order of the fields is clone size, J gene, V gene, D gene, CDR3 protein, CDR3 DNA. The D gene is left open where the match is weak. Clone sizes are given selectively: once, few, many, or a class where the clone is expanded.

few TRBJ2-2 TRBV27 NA CASSLLSQPGELFF TGTGCCAGCAGTTTATTGTCGCAGCCCGGGGAGCTGTTTTTT
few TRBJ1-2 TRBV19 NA CASSIDHSQPGGGYTF TGTGCCAGTAGTATAGATCATTCGCAGCCAGGAGGCGGCTACACCTTC
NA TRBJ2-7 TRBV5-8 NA CASSATPGTGTYEQYF TGTGCCAGCAGCGCAACCCCCGGGACCGGAACCTACGAGCAGTACTTC
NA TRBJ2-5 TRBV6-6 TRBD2 CASSYGTSGTETQYF TGTGCCAGCAGTTATGGGACTAGTGGTACGGAGACCCAGTACTTC
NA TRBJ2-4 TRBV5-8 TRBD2 CASSPDGGGTKNIQYF TGTGCCAGCAGCCCCGATGGGGGGGGGACCAAAAACATTCAGTACTTC
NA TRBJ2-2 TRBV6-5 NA CASSYPRGTGELFF TGTGCCAGCAGTTACCCCAGGGGAACCGGGGAGCTGTTTTTT
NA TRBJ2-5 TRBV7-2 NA CASSLVSAQETQYF TGTGCCAGCAGCTTAGTTTCAGCGCAAGAGACCCAGTACTTC
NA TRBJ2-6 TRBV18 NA CASSPSRGTGANVLTF TGTGCCAGCTCACCTTCCAGGGGAACTGGGGCCAACGTCCTGACTTTC
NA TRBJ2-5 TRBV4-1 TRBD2 CASSQEWQGGETQYF TGCGCCAGCAGCCAAGAATGGCAGGGAGGGGAGACCCAGTACTTC
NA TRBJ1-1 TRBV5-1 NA CASSLGQRDTEAFF TGCGCCAGCAGCCTAGGACAGCGAGACACTGAAGCTTTCTTT
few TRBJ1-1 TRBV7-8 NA CASSFSYGTPNTEAFF TGTGCCAGCAGCTTCTCCTACGGGACACCCAACACTGAAGCTTTCTTT
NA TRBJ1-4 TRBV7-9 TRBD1 CASIPTGGTEKLFF TGTGCCAGCATCCCGACAGGGGGCACTGAAAAACTGTTTTTT
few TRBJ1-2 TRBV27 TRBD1 CASSFSQQGIYGYTF TGTGCCAGCAGTTTTTCCCAACAGGGGATCTATGGCTACACCTTC
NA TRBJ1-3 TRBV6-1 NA CASRGGNTIYF TGTGCCAGCAGAGGAGGAAACACCATATATTTT
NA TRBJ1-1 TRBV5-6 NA CASSFLLEAFF TGTGCCAGCAGCTTTCTACTTGAAGCTTTCTTT
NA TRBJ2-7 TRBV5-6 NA CASSLALYEQYF TGTGCCAGCAGCTTGGCCCTCTACGAGCAGTACTTC
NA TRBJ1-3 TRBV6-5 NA CASGGPGNTIYF TGTGCCTCCGGGGGCCCTGGAAACACCATATATTTT
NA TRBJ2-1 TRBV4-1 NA CASSQAGGRTSYNEQFF TGCGCCAGCAGCCAAGCCGGGGGCCGGACCTCCTACAATGAGCAGTTCTTC
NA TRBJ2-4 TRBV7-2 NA CASSSRGGMLAKNIQYF TGTGCCAGCAGCTCCCGGGGAGGAATGCTAGCCAAAAACATTCAGTACTTC
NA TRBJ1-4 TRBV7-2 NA CASSPPTGAHEKLFF TGTGCCAGCAGCCCCCCGACGGGCGCCCATGAAAAACTGTTTTTT
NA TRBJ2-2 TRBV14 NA CASSGGLWNTGELFF TGTGCCAGCAGCGGGGGGCTGTGGAACACCGGGGAGCTGTTTTTT
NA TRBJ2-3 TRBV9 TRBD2 CASSVGASGVVDTQYF TGTGCCAGCAGCGTAGGGGCTAGCGGGGTTGTGGATACGCAGTATTTT
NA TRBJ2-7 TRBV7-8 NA CASSLRRASYEQYF TGTGCCAGCAGCTTACGCAGGGCATCCTACGAGCAGTACTTC
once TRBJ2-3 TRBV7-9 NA CASPDRWQGPDTQYF TGTGCCAGCCCCGACCGGTGGCAGGGTCCAGATACGCAGTATTTT
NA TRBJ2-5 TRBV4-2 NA CASSQEWGTSSGQYF TGTGCCAGCAGCCAAGAATGGGGAACCTCCAGCGGCCAGTACTTC
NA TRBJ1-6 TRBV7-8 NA CASSSPSGSPLHF TGTGCCAGCAGCTCTCCGAGTGGTTCACCCCTCCACTTT
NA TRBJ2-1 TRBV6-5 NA CASKGSYNEQFF TGTGCCAGCAAAGGCAGTTACAATGAGCAGTTCTTC
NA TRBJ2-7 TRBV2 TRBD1 CASSEEGGQGTYEQYF TGTGCCAGCAGTGAAGAGGGGGGACAGGGAACCTACGAGCAGTACTTC
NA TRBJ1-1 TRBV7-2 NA CASNLDRHTEAFF TGTGCCAGCAACTTAGACAGGCACACTGAAGCTTTCTTT
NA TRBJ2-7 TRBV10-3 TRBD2 CAISDGTTRSYEQYF TGTGCCATCAGTGACGGGACTACTAGATCCTACGAGCAGTACTTC
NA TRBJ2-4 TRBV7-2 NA CASSSQPREDIQYF TGTGCCAGCAGCTCCCAGCCTCGTGAGGACATTCAGTACTTC
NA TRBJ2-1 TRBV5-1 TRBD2 CASSSQTSGGARQFF TGCGCCAGCAGCTCACAGACTAGCGGGGGGGCGAGGCAGTTCTTC
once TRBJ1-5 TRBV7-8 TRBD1 CASSRLPGQGKQPQHF TGTGCCAGCAGCCGTTTACCGGGACAGGGGAAGCAGCCCCAGCATTTT
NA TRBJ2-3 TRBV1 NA CTSGGDTDTQYF TGCACCAGCGGGGGGGACACAGATACGCAGTATTTT
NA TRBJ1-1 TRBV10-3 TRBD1 CAIRAGGGGNTEAFF TGTGCCATTCGGGCAGGGGGCGGCGGAAACACTGAAGCTTTCTTT
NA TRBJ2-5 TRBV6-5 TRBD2 CASSSRGTGGRETQYF TGTGCCAGCAGTTCCCGAGGAACGGGGGGGCGGGAGACCCAGTACTTC
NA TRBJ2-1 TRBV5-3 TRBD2 CARSLDASGGADNEQFF TGTGCCAGAAGCTTGGACGCTAGCGGGGGGGCTGACAATGAGCAGTTCTTC
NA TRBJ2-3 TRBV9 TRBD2 CASSAGLAGATDTQYF TGTGCCAGCAGCGCGGGACTAGCGGGGGCCACAGATACGCAGTATTTT
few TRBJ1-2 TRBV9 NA CASTLMGSSANYGYTF TGTGCCAGCACCCTAATGGGATCCAGCGCTAACTATGGCTACACCTTC